The next 16 T cell receptor beta chains were all read from a single sample in a study of shared clonotypes between healthy human individuals. Generated by immunoSEQ multiplex PCR, the TCRdb table keeps only in-frame clones and is missing some. The table includes roughly 2.6 million clones, around nine tenths detected once. Sequenced input: naive CD4+ T cells sorted from blood. The subset here: CD45RA+ positively selected. These receptors came from a man aged 18 to 29 in good health.

This chain uses TRBV4-1 with TRBJ2-5; 11 nucleotides line up with TRBD2. The CDR3 spans 17 residues. Unmatched junction bases numbered 8, after V lost 0 bases and J lost 5 bases. The germline V gene has CDR1 MGHRA and CDR2 YSYEKL. CDR3 nucleotides: TGCGCCAGCAGCCAAGATAATCTAGCGGGGGGAGGGGAGACCCAGTACTTC. Amino acid sequence: CASSQDNLAGGGETQYF.

Concerning this clone: The same CDR3 arises from other DNA sequences in this sample as well. V usage is TRBV13 and J usage is TRBJ2-7; TRBD2 matches at 14 bases. The J segment lost 6 bases and the V segment lost 5 bases, leaving 3 bases of the junction unmatched. Germline CDR1 is PRHDT and CDR2 is FYEKMQ (reference sequence). This CDR3 is built from 14 residues. The CDR3 protein is CASSLGLAGVEQYF. The CDR3 DNA follows: TGTGCCAGCAGCCTGGGACTAGCGGGAGTCGAGCAGTACTTC.

As regards this clone: The sample holds other DNA sequences that translate to the same CDR3. The chain is built from TRBV18 and TRBJ1-4, with D possibly matching TRBD1 (5 bases). In germline, CDR1 is KGHSH, CDR2 LQKENI. This CDR3 contains 14 residues. V was clipped by 3 bases and J by 7 bases, with 12 bases between them. CDR3 nucleotide sequence: TGTGCCAGCTCACCGGCGGGGCAAGGTGAAAAACTGTTTTTT. It yields the protein CASSPAGQGEKLFF. The full variable domain, in which reference TRBV18 and TRBJ1-4 provide the parts outside the CDR3, is NAGVMQNPRHLVRRRGQEARLRCSPMKGHSHVYWYRQLPEEGLKFMVYLQKENIIDESGMPKERFSAEFPKEGPSILRIQQVVRGDSAAYFCASSPAGQGEKLFFGSGTQLSVL.

The chain joins TRBV19 to TRBJ2-1, with D perhaps matching TRBD1 (5 bases). The CDR3 extends over 13 amino acids. Germline V gene data show CDR1 as LNHDA and CDR2 as SQIVND (reference sequence). Trimming took 3 bases from V and 6 from J, leaving 9 bases between them. CDR3 coding DNA: TGTGCCAGTAGTATGTGGCAGGGCAATGAGCAGTTCTTC. Translated: CASSMWQGNEQFF. The entire variable domain, with the rest obtained from reference TRBV19 and TRBJ2-1, is as follows: DGGITQSPKYLFRKEGQNVTLSCEQNLNHDAMYWYRQDPGQGLRLIYYSQIVNDFQKGDIAEGYSVSREKKESFPLTVTSAQKNPTAFYLCASSMWQGNEQFFGPGTRLTVL.

CDR3 sequence reads: CASSPGQGRTGELFF. The CDR3 bases are TGTGCCAGTAGTCCCGGACAGGGTCGAACCGGGGAGCTGTTTTTT. The chain is built from TRBV19 and TRBJ2-2; 8 bases align to TRBD1. The CDR3 spans 15 residues. The ends lost 5 bases at V and 5 bases at J; junction bases unmatched: 7. The germline gives CDR1 LNHDA, CDR2 SQIVND (reference sequence). Full variable domain (missing parts from reference TRBV19 and TRBJ2-2): DGGITQSPKYLFRKEGQNVTLSCEQNLNHDAMYWYRQDPGQGLRLIYYSQIVNDFQKGDIAEGYSVSREKKESFPLTVTSAQKNPTAFYLCASSPGQGRTGELFFGEGSRLTVL.

This clone was recorded a few times. This chain connects TRBV7-3 to TRBJ1-1; 7 nucleotides match TRBD1. J lost 4 bases, V lost 8 bases, and 7 bases had no gene match. CDR1 and CDR2 (germline): SGHTA, FQGTGA. CDR3 length equals 13 residues. Here the CDR3 DNA reads TGTGCCAGCCGGGAGGCAGGGGGCACTGAAGCTTTCTTT. Translated: CASREAGGTEAFF.

The chain links TRBV28 to TRBJ1-4; maybe TRBD1 (6 bases). The length of the CDR3 is 13 residues. V lost 11 bases to trimming and J lost 5 bases, with 15 bases between them. The germline gives CDR1 MDHEN, CDR2 SYDVKM. The CDR3 nucleotides read TGTGCCTGGGGCAGGGGCGCGAATGAAAAACTGTTTTTT. Protein sequence: CAWGRGANEKLFF.

This chain joins TRBV12-5 and TRBJ1-4, with D possibly matching TRBD1 (6 bases). Trimming shortened V by 5 bases and J by 0 bases, and 22 bases separated the two germline ends. Germline lookup yields CDR1 LGHNT and CDR2 FRNRAP. CDR3 length: 19 residues. CDR3: CASGPNPGGKYATNEKLFF. The CDR3 nucleotides read TGTGCTAGTGGTCCCAATCCCGGGGGCAAGTACGCAACTAATGAAAAACTGTTTTTT.

This chain joins TRBV5-4 and TRBJ1-1, with 7 bases aligning to TRBD1. Per germline, CDR1 SGHNT and CDR2 YYREEE (reference sequence). Losses at the gene ends were 4 bases for V and 0 bases for J; bases not matched to a gene: 6. This CDR3 has 15 amino acids. The CDR3 DNA sequence: TGTGCCAGCAGCCGTGAGGGGGCAATGAACACTGAAGCTTTCTTT. It is translated as CASSREGAMNTEAFF. Full variable domain (outside the CDR3, taken from reference TRBV5-4 and TRBJ1-1): ETGVTQSPTHLIKTRGQQVTLRCSSQSGHNTVSWYQQALGQGPQFIFQYYREEENGRGNFPPRFSGLQFPNYSSELNVNALELDDSALYLCASSREGAMNTEAFFGQGTRLTVV.

The V and J genes are TRBV6-6 and TRBJ2-6; possible D gene TRBD1, 5 bases. Germline V gene data show CDR1 as MNHNY and CDR2 as SVGAGI (reference sequence). V was pared by 2 bases and J by 0 bases, with 5 bases between. The CDR3 is 15 residues long. CDR3 amino acids: CASSYQGSGANVLTF. The CDR3 bases are TGTGCCAGCAGTTACCAGGGCTCTGGGGCCAACGTCCTGACTTTC.

V gene TRBV6-6 combines with J gene TRBJ2-2, with D possibly being TRBD1 (6 bases). Germline V CDR1 and CDR2: MNHNY, SVGAGI (reference sequence). The germline V and J ends were trimmed by 5 bases and 0 bases, with 10 bases remaining between them. The CDR3 is made up of 15 amino acids. In nucleotides, the CDR3 is TGTGCCAGCAGTACCGGGACACCGAACACCGGGGAGCTGTTTTTT. This encodes CASSTGTPNTGELFF.

The chain is built from TRBV11-2 and TRBJ2-7, with 11 nucleotides matching TRBD2. CDR1 and CDR2 (germline): SGHAT, FQNNGV. This CDR3 spans 15 amino acids. V shed 2 bases and J 6 bases; nucleotides not matched to a gene: 6. The CDR3 coding sequence is TGTGCCAGCAGCTTAATGAGACTAGCGGGGCTCGAGCAGTACTTC. This encodes CASSLMRLAGLEQYF.

V usage is TRBV4-1 and J usage is TRBJ2-7; TRBD2 is a possible D gene (5 bases). CDR3 length equals 16 residues. V was pared by 4 bases and J by 0 bases, with 16 bases between. Germline assignment: CDR1 MGHRA and CDR2 YSYEKL. DNA for the CDR3: TGCGCCAGCAGCCCCACCCGGGGTTTGGTCTCCTACGAGCAGTACTTC. This codes for CASSPTRGLVSYEQYF.

The chain uses TRBV5-1 and TRBJ1-3; 8 bases are shared with TRBD1. J was trimmed by 4 bases and V by 0 bases; bases with no gene match: 12. The germline gives CDR1 SGHRS, CDR2 YFSETQ. CDR3 length: 18 amino acids. The DNA for the CDR3 is TGCGCCAGCAGCTTGGTGCTTTCTGACAGGGGAGGAGGAAACACCATATATTTT. This gives the protein CASSLVLSDRGGGNTIYF.

V is TRBV27 and J is TRBJ1-6; D not certain. The ends were cut back, 0 bases at V and 11 bases at J, with 20 bases in the middle. In germline, CDR1 is MNHEY, CDR2 SMNVEV (reference sequence). The CDR3 loop spans 17 amino acids. CDR3 nucleotides: TGTGCCAGCAGTTTATCGCCCAAATCAGTCTCCGGGGCACCCCTCCACTTT. Protein product: CASSLSPKSVSGAPLHF.

On this clone: Additional DNA sequences in this sample encode the identical CDR3. V gene TRBV6-6 combines with J gene TRBJ2-7; 7 nucleotides line up with TRBD1. CDR1 MNHNY and CDR2 SVGAGI come from the germline V gene (reference sequence). The trim removed 4 bases at V and 3 bases at J, leaving 3 bases unmatched. The CDR3 extends over 13 amino acids. The CDR3 reads CASSSRTGYEQYF. DNA for the CDR3: TGTGCCAGCAGTTCGAGGACAGGCTACGAGCAGTACTTC.